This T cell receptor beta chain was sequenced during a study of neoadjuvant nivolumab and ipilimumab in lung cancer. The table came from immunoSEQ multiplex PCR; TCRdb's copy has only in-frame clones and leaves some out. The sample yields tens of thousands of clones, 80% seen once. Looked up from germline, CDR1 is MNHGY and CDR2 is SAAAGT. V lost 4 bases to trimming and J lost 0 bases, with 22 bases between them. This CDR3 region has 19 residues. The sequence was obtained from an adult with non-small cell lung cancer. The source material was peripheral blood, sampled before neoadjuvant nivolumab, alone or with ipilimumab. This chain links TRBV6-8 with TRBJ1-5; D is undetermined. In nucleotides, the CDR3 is TGTGCCAGCAGTTCCCTGGGTCAGGTTAACTTCTATAGCAATCAGCCCCAGCATTTT. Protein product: CASSSLGQVNFYSNQPQHF.